Detailed here is one T cell receptor beta chain. This record comes from a study of T cell changes during pregnancy in multiple sclerosis. The data were produced by immunoSEQ multiplex PCR, yet TCRdb's version contains in-frame clones alone and is incomplete. Among tens of thousands of clones listed, about 87% were seen once. This CDR3 is built from 15 residues. V gave up 6 bases and J gave up 5 bases; unmatched junction bases: 9. The V gene's germline CDR1 is MNHEY and CDR2 SVGAGI. J is TRBJ2-1 and V is TRBV6-5; 8 positions agree with TRBD1. The sample in question was CD4+ T cells from peripheral blood mononuclear cells, obtained in the second trimester of pregnancy. The TCR was taken from a female donor with multiple sclerosis, enrolled in a pregnancy study. This CDR3 reads CASRRQGANHNEQFF. The CDR3 DNA follows: TGTGCCAGCAGACGGCAGGGGGCGAACCACAATGAGCAGTTCTTC.